This TCR beta chain was sequenced in a study of human thymus T cells. Healthy Finnish infants undergoing corrective surgery for congenital heart defects were used as donors. All available leukocytes, rather than a set cell count, yielded the blood DNA. Germline values: CDR1 SGDLS, CDR2 YYNGEE. V dropped 4 bases and J dropped 6; count of bases not matched to a gene: 9. The CDR3 spans 15 residues. Points from the study as a whole: Apparent skewing of V and J gene usage characterized both thymic and blood repertoires.

Data came from immunoSEQ multiplex PCR; TCRdb stores just in-frame clones and leaves some out. The sample carries just over 45,000 clones, approximately 95% recorded once. About this clone: The antigen remains undetermined.

The chain recombines TRBV9 with TRBJ1-1; 10 bases map to TRBD1. The source is a girl less than two years old with a congenital heart defect but otherwise immunologically healthy. The sequenced sample was blood. In nucleotides, the CDR3 is TGTGCCAGCAGCCCGACGACAGGGGGCGCGTCTGAAGCTTTCTTT. Residues: CASSPTTGGASEAFF.